This T cell receptor beta chain is drawn from a study of T cell responses to AZD1222 COVID-19 vaccine. Germline V gives CDR1 MNHEY, CDR2 SVGAGI. This CDR3 is 10 amino acids long. The V end was cut by 8 bases, the J end by 4 bases, with 5 bases between. Produced via immunoSEQ multiplex PCR; TCRdb's table is partial and in-frame only. In the table there are about 120,000 clones, around 90% of which are singletons. Material: peripheral blood, obtained on day 0 of AZD1222 vaccination. This sequence originates from an adult in good health. The V call is TRBV6-5, the J call TRBJ1-1; D is undetermined. DNA for the CDR3: TGTGCCAGCGGGATCACTGAAGCTTTCTTT. Protein: CASGITEAFF.